This T cell receptor (beta chain) was identified during a study of cytomegalovirus exposure and HLA in healthy donors. About the study: T cells numbering around 180 million yielded some 100 million unique TCR beta sequences in an earlier analysis.

Study-level points and caveats: Accounts indicate the classifier identified cytomegalovirus status with strong specificity and sensitivity. When a later analysis was performed, an Asian-associated ancestry cluster reportedly had fewer N-insertions than the roughly 640-donor mean. Previous analysis showed most TCR beta V segments were productive about 90% or about 30% of the time.

V was pared by 8 bases and J by 1 base, with 12 bases of the junction left unmatched. Germline CDR1 is MGHRA and CDR2 is YSYEKL. The length of the CDR3 is 16 residues. PCR was performed using 60 Vbeta and 13 Jbeta primers. Libraries were prepared by immunoSEQ multiplex PCR; TCRdb keeps only in-frame clonotypes and omits some of them. Of 210,000 or so clones detected, 78% appear once; the ten largest clones hold approximately 0.49%. With regard to this clone: Its cognate antigen is unknown.

The rearrangement links TRBV4-1 to TRBJ1-2; 8 bases line up with TRBD1. What was sequenced was PBMCs. This clonotype was obtained from a boy younger than 18 in good health and CMV-seronegative. The CDR3 here is CASGKPGQANNYGYTF. The CDR3 region has the DNA TGCGCCAGCGGGAAGCCGGGACAGGCCAATAACTATGGCTACACCTTC.